The 25 T cell receptor beta chains below all came from one sample that was sequenced in a study of early T cells in non-severe SARS-CoV-2 infection. TCRdb analysed the 5' RACE reads with MiXCR anew, one entry per CDR3 protein. This repertoire shows about 67,000 distinct CDR3 sequences, about 9.9% found once; its top ten account for 3.5% to 4%. Sequencing was carried out using whole blood. The receptors shown here come from an adult who was a healthcare worker with PCR-confirmed SARS-CoV-2 infection or an uninfected control (not recorded which).

This chain links TRBV20-1 with TRBJ2-2; D assignment may be TRBD1 or TRBD2 (7 bases each). Germline V CDR1 and CDR2: DFQATT, SNEGSKA (reference sequence). The CDR3 sequence is 16 residues long. V gave up 1 base and J gave up 5 bases, with 17 bases separating them. This chain's CDR3 is CSARGRGTGGTGELFF. The CDR3 DNA reads as TGCAGTGCTAGAGGCAGGGGGACGGGAGGAACCGGGGAGCTGTTTTTT.

This clonotype was counted at least ten times. The gene calls are TRBV12-3 or TRBV12-4 and TRBJ2-3, with a tentative D call TRBD2 (5 bases). The CDR3 length is 16 residues. With 5 bases removed from V and 0 bases from J, the gap between germline ends came to 15 bases. CDR3 sequence reads: CASSLGEKISTDTQYF. CDR3 DNA: TGTGCCAGCAGTCTGGGAGAAAAGATTAGCACAGATACGCAGTATTTT.

This clonotype has at least ten counts. The chain links TRBV24-1 to TRBJ2-1; 12 nucleotides agree with TRBD1. J gave up 0 bases and V 3 bases, and 11 bases lay outside the gene matches. There are 20 residues in the CDR3. Germline CDR1 reads KGHDR; CDR2 reads SFDVKD. CDR3 nucleotides: TGTGCCACCAGTGATCCCGGGACAGGGGGCGCGGGGAGCTCCTACAATGAGCAGTTCTTC. This gives the protein CATSDPGTGGAGSSYNEQFF.

This clonotype was detected only a few times. This chain connects TRBV5-4 to TRBJ2-7; 8 positions agree with TRBD1. CDR1 and CDR2 from the germline V gene are SGHNT and YYREEE (reference sequence). The CDR3 extends over 14 amino acids. Losses at the gene ends were 2 bases for V and 6 bases for J; bases not matched to a gene: 7. CDR3 in DNA: TGTGCCAGCAGCTTCGCAGGGGGCGTATCCGAGCAGTACTTC. Protein sequence: CASSFAGGVSEQYF.

This clonotype was seen repeatedly, ten times or more. Written as DNA, the CDR3 is TGTGCCAGCAGCTTGGGCGGCGGGGGGTTGTACTACAATGAGCAGTTCTTC. This sequence encodes CASSLGGGGLYYNEQFF. The V and J genes are TRBV11-3 and TRBJ2-1; 8 nucleotides agree with TRBD2. Germline-derived CDR1 and CDR2 are SGHNT and YENEEA. CDR3 length: 17 amino acids. Trimming removed 3 bases from V and 3 bases from J; junction bases left unmatched: 10.

This clonotype was seen at least ten times. V is TRBV12-3 or TRBV12-4 and J is TRBJ2-2; D is uncertain. Trimming pared 4 bases from V and 8 bases from J, leaving 5 bases between. This CDR3 spans 11 amino acids. CDR3 DNA: TGTGCCAGCAGTTGGTTTGGGGAGCTGTTTTTT. Its translation is CASSWFGELFF.

The chain is built from TRBV7-2 and TRBJ2-3, with 7 positions matching TRBD2. The trim removed 2 bases at V and 6 bases at J, leaving 11 bases unmatched. The germline V gene encodes CDR1 SGHTA and CDR2 FQGNSA. The CDR3 totals 16 residues. This CDR3 reads CASSLLGGGTADTQYF. CDR3 nucleotide sequence: TGTGCCAGCAGCTTATTGGGCGGGGGAACGGCCGATACGCAGTATTTT.

This chain joins TRBV9 and TRBJ2-2; D gene ambiguous. Trimming left V 0 bases short and J 2 bases short, with 2 bases between. CDR3 length: 13 amino acids. Germline V gives CDR1 SGDLS, CDR2 YYNGEE. The CDR3 here is CASSVGNTGELFF. The CDR3 DNA follows: TGTGCCAGCAGCGTAGGTAACACCGGGGAGCTGTTTTTT.

This clonotype appeared many times. The chain uses TRBV28 and TRBJ1-1; D possibly corresponds to TRBD1 (5 bases). Germline V gene lookup returns CDR1 MDHEN and CDR2 SYDVKM. The CDR3 has 12 amino acids. Between the trimmed V and J ends, which lost 5 bases and 11 bases, there was a span of 15 bases. CDR3 DNA sequence: TGTGCCAGCAGTCTCAACAGGCTCAAGGCTTTCTTT. Residues: CASSLNRLKAFF.

This clonotype was observed a few times. The gene calls are TRBV18 and TRBJ2-3, with 10 bases identical to TRBD2. The length of the CDR3 is 17 residues. Trimming at V came to 8 bases and at J to 4 bases, leaving 15 bases not matched to a gene. CDR1 and CDR2 (germline): KGHSH, LQKENI. The CDR3 region is CASTKSISGGAADTQYF. The CDR3 coding sequence is TGTGCCAGCACCAAATCCATCAGCGGGGGGGCAGCAGATACGCAGTATTTT.

The table lists this clonotype with a few counts. The V call is TRBV29-1, the J call TRBJ2-1; 9 nucleotides line up with TRBD1. The CDR3 extends over 11 amino acids. Looked up from germline, CDR1 is SQVTM and CDR2 is ANQGSEA. Losses at the gene ends were 6 bases for V and 10 bases for J; bases not matched to a gene: 4. The CDR3 DNA is TGCAGCGTGGGACAGGGTCGGGAGCAGTTCTTC. Translated: CSVGQGREQFF.

This clonotype was seen ten or more times. This chain joins TRBV7-9 and TRBJ1-2; 7 nucleotides align to TRBD1. Losses at the gene ends were 5 bases for V and 2 bases for J; bases not matched to a gene: 8. Germline CDR1 reads SEHNR; CDR2 reads FQNEAQ (reference sequence). CDR3 length: 15 amino acids. CDR3 sequence reads: CASSTNRGVNYGYTF. For the CDR3, the DNA is TGTGCCAGCAGCACCAACAGGGGCGTAAACTATGGCTACACCTTC.

Only a few counts were recorded for this clonotype. V is TRBV29-1 and J is TRBJ2-3; D is unresolved. This CDR3 is built from 11 residues. The germline gives CDR1 SQVTM, CDR2 ANQGSEA. Trimming took off 4 bases at V and 7 bases at J, with 9 bases between the two ends. The CDR3 loop is CSVAPANTQYF. For the CDR3, the DNA is TGCAGCGTTGCCCCAGCGAATACGCAGTATTTT.

This clonotype showed up many times. The V call is TRBV28, the J call TRBJ1-6; TRBD1 aligns across 8 bases. From germline, CDR1 is MDHEN and CDR2 SYDVKM. Trimming at V came to 5 bases and at J to 5 bases, leaving 20 bases not matched to a gene. The CDR3 is 20 residues long. The CDR3 nucleotides are TGTGCCAGCAGTCTACCTTACCCCTCTCTGTGGACAGGGAATAATTCACCCCTCCACTTT. Its protein product is CASSLPYPSLWTGNNSPLHF.

This clonotype has at least ten counts. V and J are TRBV20-1 and TRBJ2-7; D remains ambiguous. V dropped 0 bases and J dropped 0 bases, with 12 bases sitting between them. The CDR3 has 15 amino acids. Germline V gene lookup returns CDR1 DFQATT and CDR2 SNEGSKA (reference sequence). The CDR3 is CSARDPQAVSYEQYF. Here the CDR3 DNA reads TGCAGTGCTAGAGACCCCCAGGCAGTCTCCTACGAGCAGTACTTC.

This clonotype occurred many times. The genes are TRBV20-1 and TRBJ2-7; 7 bases align to TRBD2. V lost 6 bases, J lost 2 bases, and 10 bases stayed unmatched. This CDR3 is built from 14 residues. CDR1 and CDR2 (germline): DFQATT, SNEGSKA (reference sequence). CDR3 in amino acids: CSAEEAGTTYEQYF. The CDR3 region has the DNA TGCAGTGCCGAGGAAGCGGGGACTACCTACGAGCAGTACTTC.

The chain links TRBV21-1 to TRBJ2-7; the DNA was not compared with TRBD1, the D call given in the table. TRBV21-1 is reported as a pseudogene. The CDR3 spans 14 residues. As DNA, the CDR3 is TGTGCCAGCATCAGACAGGGGTTGCTCTACGAGCAGTACTTC. This codes for CASIRQGLLYEQYF.

This clonotype was seen repeatedly, ten times or more. The V call is TRBV5-1, the J call TRBJ1-5; D unresolved. V lost 1 base and J 5 bases, leaving 7 bases between the germline ends. The CDR3 consists of 13 residues. CDR1 SGHRS and CDR2 YFSETQ come from the germline V gene. CDR3 nucleotides: TGCGCCAGCAGCTTGAGGGCCGATCAGCCCCAGCATTTT. It encodes CASSLRADQPQHF. The whole variable domain, filled in from reference TRBV5-1 and TRBJ1-5, reads KAGVTQTPRYLIKTRGQQVTLSCSPISGHRSVSWYQQTPGQGLQFLFEYFSETQRNKGNFPGRFSGRQFSNSRSEMNVSTLELGDSALYLCASSLRADQPQHFGDGTRLSIL.

The gene calls are TRBV24-1 and TRBJ2-3; 10 bases fit TRBD1. CDR3 length: 15 amino acids. Germline values: CDR1 KGHDR, CDR2 SFDVKD. V lost 4 bases, J lost 4 bases, and 4 bases stayed unmatched. CDR3 in DNA: TGTGCCACCAGTGACGGGACAGGGGTCGCAGATACGCAGTATTTT. Protein sequence: CATSDGTGVADTQYF.

Ten or more counts support this clonotype. This rearrangement joins TRBV25-1 to TRBJ2-7; the match to TRBD2 covers 13 bases. CDR1 and CDR2 (germline): MGHDK, SYGVNS. V lost 2 bases and J lost 3; bases outside the gene matches: 1. CDR3 length equals 15 residues. The CDR3 DNA reads TGTGCCAGCAGTGAAAGGACTAGCGGGAGCTACGAGCAGTACTTC. This encodes CASSERTSGSYEQYF.

This clonotype showed up many times. The V call is TRBV19, the J call TRBJ2-2, with D unclear. Trimming pared 5 bases from V and 1 base from J, leaving 5 bases between. This CDR3 spans 13 amino acids. Germline V gene lookup returns CDR1 LNHDA and CDR2 SQIVND (reference sequence). The CDR3 nucleotides are TGTGCCAGTAGTGACATGAACACCGGGGAGCTGTTTTTT. Protein sequence: CASSDMNTGELFF.

This clonotype was seen repeatedly, ten times or more. The V call is TRBV6-6, the J call TRBJ1-1; TRBD1 agrees at 8 bases. From germline, CDR1 is MNHNY and CDR2 SVGAGI (reference sequence). There are 14 residues in the CDR3. J gave up 3 bases and V 6 bases, and 6 bases lay outside the gene matches. The CDR3: CASSTGTGYTEAFF. For the CDR3, the DNA is TGTGCCAGCAGCACCGGGACAGGCTACACTGAAGCTTTCTTT.

This clonotype has more than one count but fewer than ten. The V gene is TRBV11-1, the J gene TRBJ2-7; the D call may be TRBD1 or TRBD2 (5 bases each). With 7 bases removed from V and 0 bases from J, the gap between germline ends came to 13 bases. CDR3 length: 14 residues. CDR1 and CDR2 from the germline V gene are SGHAT and FQDESV (reference sequence). The CDR3 region is CASTPGRTSYEQYF. In DNA form, the CDR3 reads TGTGCCAGCACCCCGGGACGGACCTCCTACGAGCAGTACTTC.

This clonotype was seen at least ten times. The V call is TRBV5-1, the J call TRBJ1-6; possible D gene TRBD1, 6 bases. The V and J ends lost 2 bases and 16 bases respectively, with 19 bases between them. The CDR3 is made up of 14 amino acids. CDR1 and CDR2 (germline): SGHRS, YFSETQ. CDR3 protein: CASSLIQGESDLHF. CDR3 sequence (DNA): TGCGCCAGCAGCTTAATACAGGGCGAATCGGATCTCCACTTT.

This clonotype occurred many times. V and J are TRBV7-8 and TRBJ2-1; a possible D gene is TRBD2 (5 bases). V lost 1 base and J lost 6, with 19 bases in between. Germline V gene data show CDR1 as SGHVS and CDR2 as FQNEAQ. The CDR3 has 17 amino acids. This CDR3 reads CASSLVSVRGLSNEQFF. CDR3 bases: TGTGCCAGCAGCTTAGTTTCGGTCCGGGGATTGAGCAATGAGCAGTTCTTC.